The source of this T cell receptor (beta chain) is a study of siplizumab effects on memory and regulatory T cells. Study findings and constraints: Many proliferating CD4+ or CD8+ clones remained unclassified. Roughly 80-96% of them could not be assigned either a naive or a memory phenotype.

Sequencing was performed with immunoSEQ multiplex PCR; in TCRdb, only in-frame clones are kept and a portion is missing. The sample includes 70,000 to 95,000 clones, 90% of them seen just once. On this clone: Its antigen is not identified.

V lost 3 bases to trimming and J lost 6 bases, with 18 bases between them. The CDR3 consists of 16 residues. CDR1 MDHEN and CDR2 SYDVKM come from the germline V gene. Source material: CD4+ T cells sorted from blood. The chain links TRBV28 to TRBJ2-1; D unresolved. This clonotype was sampled from a human donor in good health. The CDR3 nucleotides are TGTGCCAGCAGTTTTCCAGCTCGCGCTCGGTCCAATGAGCAGTTCTTC. Translated, it gives CASSFPARARSNEQFF.